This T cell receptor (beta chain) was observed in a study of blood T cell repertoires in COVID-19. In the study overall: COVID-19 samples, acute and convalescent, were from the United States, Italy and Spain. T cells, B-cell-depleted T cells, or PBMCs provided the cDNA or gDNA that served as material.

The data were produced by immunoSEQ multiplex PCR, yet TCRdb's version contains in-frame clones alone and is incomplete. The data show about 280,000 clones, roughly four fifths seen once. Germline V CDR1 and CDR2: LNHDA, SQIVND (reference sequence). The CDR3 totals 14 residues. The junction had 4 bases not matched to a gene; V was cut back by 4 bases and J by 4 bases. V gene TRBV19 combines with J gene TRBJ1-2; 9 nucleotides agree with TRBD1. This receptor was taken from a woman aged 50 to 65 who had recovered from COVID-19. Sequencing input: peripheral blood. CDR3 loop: CASSTTTGGYGYTF. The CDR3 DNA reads TGTGCCAGTAGTACCACGACAGGGGGCTATGGCTACACCTTC.